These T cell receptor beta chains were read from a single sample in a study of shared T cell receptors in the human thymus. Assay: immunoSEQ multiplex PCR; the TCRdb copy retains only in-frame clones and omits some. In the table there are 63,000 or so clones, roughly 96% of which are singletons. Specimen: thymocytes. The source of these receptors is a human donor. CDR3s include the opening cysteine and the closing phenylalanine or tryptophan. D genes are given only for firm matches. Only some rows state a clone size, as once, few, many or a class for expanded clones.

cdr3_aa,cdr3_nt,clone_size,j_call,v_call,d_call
CASCRTGYNSYEQYF,TGTGCCAGCTGCCGGACAGGCTATAACTCCTACGAGCAGTACTTC,-,TRBJ2-7,TRBV6-5,TRBD1
CASSLDQENTEAFF,TGCGCCAGCAGCTTGGATCAGGAGAACACTGAAGCTTTCTTT,-,TRBJ1-1,TRBV5-1,-
CASSPTTTGANSPLHF,TGTGCCAGCAGCCCCACAACGACGGGGGCCAATTCACCCCTCCACTTT,-,TRBJ1-6,TRBV7-9,-
CASSISGGVGDTIYF,TGTGCCAGTAGTATTTCAGGGGGCGTCGGGGACACCATATATTTT,-,TRBJ1-3,TRBV19,TRBD1
CASSIGSQPQHF,TGTGCCAGTAGTATCGGAAGTCAGCCCCAGCATTTT,-,TRBJ1-5,TRBV19,-
CAISEVDDEIYNEQFF,TGTGCCATCAGTGAGGTGGACGACGAGATCTACAATGAGCAGTTCTTC,-,TRBJ2-1,TRBV10-3,-
CSVSGGEKLFF,TGCAGCGTTTCGGGGGGTGAAAAACTGTTTTTT,-,TRBJ1-4,TRBV29-1,-
CASSLVLAGLRSDTQYF,TGTGCCAGCAGCTTAGTACTAGCGGGTCTCAGATCAGATACACAGTATTTT,-,TRBJ2-3,TRBV7-9,TRBD2
CASSPDRGFGNTIYF,TGTGCCAGTAGTCCAGACAGGGGATTTGGAAACACCATATATTTT,-,TRBJ1-3,TRBV19,TRBD1
CASSLSQKDNEQFF,TGTGCCAGCAGCTTAAGCCAGAAAGACAATGAGCAGTTCTTC,-,TRBJ2-1,TRBV7-3,-
CASSPQDPPGYEQYF,TGTGCCAGCAGCCCCCAGGACCCGCCGGGCTACGAGCAGTACTTC,-,TRBJ2-7,TRBV5-6,-
CASSLEVQASYEQYF,TGTGCCAGCAGCTTAGAGGTCCAGGCCTCCTACGAGCAGTACTTC,once,TRBJ2-7,TRBV7-8,-
CATSNGDRVYEQYF,TGTGCCACCAGCAACGGGGACAGGGTTTACGAGCAGTACTTC,-,TRBJ2-7,TRBV15,TRBD1
CASSQAVWSNEQFF,TGCGCCAGCAGCCAAGCGGTCTGGAGCAATGAGCAGTTCTTC,-,TRBJ2-1,TRBV4-1,-
CASSQSGGGLADSPYF,TGTGCCAGCAGCCAATCCGGGGGGGGACTAGCCGACAGTCCGTATTTT,-,TRBJ2-3,TRBV14,TRBD2
CASSLTLIRGDRATNEKLFF,TGCGCCAGCAGCTTGACATTGATACGGGGGGACCGTGCAACTAATGAAAAACTGTTTTTT,-,TRBJ1-4,TRBV5-1,-
CASSPTRRDRGCSVKQFF,TGTGCCAGCAGCCCCACCCGTAGGGACAGGGGCTGCAGTGTGAAGCAGTTCTTC,-,TRBJ2-1,TRBV5-6,TRBD1
CATKPGSDDQPQHF,TGTGCCACCAAACCCGGTTCCGACGATCAGCCCCAGCATTTT,-,TRBJ1-5,TRBV28,-
CASSQEQRVWEKLFF,TGCGCCAGCAGCCAGGAACAGAGGGTGTGGGAAAAACTGTTTTTT,-,TRBJ1-4,TRBV4-3,-
CASTLTGTYGYTF,TGTGCCAGCACCCTGACAGGCACCTATGGCTACACCTTC,once,TRBJ1-2,TRBV25-1,-
CASSPCGQARDYGYTF,TGTGCCAGCTCACCATGTGGACAGGCTCGGGACTATGGCTACACCTTC,few,TRBJ1-2,TRBV18,TRBD1
CASSPRTSPINEQFF,TGTGCCAGCAGCCCACGGACTAGCCCCATTAATGAGCAGTTCTTC,-,TRBJ2-1,TRBV7-2,TRBD2
CASSFVGLRIPGELFF,TGTGCCAGCAGTTTTGTCGGTCTACGGATCCCCGGGGAGCTGTTTTTT,-,TRBJ2-2,TRBV28,-
CASSIVQGTGELFF,TGTGCCAGTAGTATCGTACAGGGAACCGGGGAGCTGTTTTTT,-,TRBJ2-2,TRBV19,-
CASSSGTEPYEQYF,TGTGCCAGCAGTTCCGGGACTGAACCCTACGAGCAGTACTTC,-,TRBJ2-7,TRBV28,-
CASSLAATGVYYGYTF,TGTGCCAGCAGCTTGGCCGCGACAGGGGTTTACTATGGCTACACCTTC,-,TRBJ1-2,TRBV5-6,TRBD1
CASSQDASRYSNQPQHF,TGCGCCAGCAGCCAAGATGCCAGCCGATATAGCAATCAGCCCCAGCATTTT,-,TRBJ1-5,TRBV4-1,-
CASSQETGRETQYF,TGCGCCAGCAGCCAAGAAACAGGGCGGGAGACCCAGTACTTC,-,TRBJ2-5,TRBV4-1,-
CAWIGRSTYNSPLHF,TGTGCCTGGATAGGGAGGAGCACCTATAATTCACCCCTCCACTTT,-,TRBJ1-6,TRBV30,-
CASSLHAQGGTGELFF,TGCGCCAGCAGCTTACATGCACAGGGAGGCACCGGGGAGCTGTTTTTT,-,TRBJ2-2,TRBV5-1,-
CASGRGQGDSSNEKLFF,TGTGCCAGCGGGAGAGGACAGGGGGATTCAAGTAATGAAAAACTGTTTTTT,-,TRBJ1-4,TRBV28,TRBD1
CASRANTSNYGYTF,TGTGCCAGCAGGGCGAACACCTCTAACTATGGCTACACCTTC,once,TRBJ1-2,TRBV11-2,-
CASSEYIGVWPETQYF,TGTGCCAGCAGTGAATATATCGGGGTATGGCCGGAGACCCAGTACTTC,-,TRBJ2-5,TRBV25-1,-
CAWGQGLVTPLHF,TGTGCCTGGGGCCAGGGGCTGGTCACACCCCTCCACTTT,-,TRBJ1-6,TRBV30,-
CASQDNRKGYTF,TGTGCCAGCCAGGACAACCGTAAAGGCTACACCTTC,-,TRBJ1-2,TRBV2,-
CSVEGQAFNGRLQETQYF,TGCAGCGTTGAAGGACAGGCCTTTAACGGGAGGCTCCAAGAGACCCAGTACTTC,-,TRBJ2-5,TRBV29-1,-
CASSPIGGVNQPQHF,TGTGCCAGCAGCCCCATCGGGGGGGTCAATCAGCCCCAGCATTTT,once,TRBJ1-5,TRBV6-1,-
CASSHMTSTDTQYF,TGCGCCAGCAGCCACATGACAAGCACAGATACGCAGTATTTT,once,TRBJ2-3,TRBV5-1,-
CASSPEPGQGYNEQFF,TGTGCCAGCAGCCCCGAGCCGGGACAGGGTTACAATGAGCAGTTCTTC,-,TRBJ2-1,TRBV7-2,TRBD1
CASSDQLTSGKRAYGYTF,TGCGCCAGCAGTGATCAACTCACCTCGGGGAAACGTGCATATGGCTACACCTTC,-,TRBJ1-2,TRBV10-2,-
CASSQVRQGISGNTIYF,TGCGCCAGCAGCCAAGTACGGCAAGGAATCTCTGGAAACACCATATATTTT,-,TRBJ1-3,TRBV4-3,-
CAISESRGVRGSPLHF,TGTGCCATCAGTGAGTCGAGGGGGGTAAGGGGTTCACCCCTCCACTTT,-,TRBJ1-6,TRBV10-3,-
CASSEGRTEAFF,TGTGCCAGCAGTGAAGGACGCACTGAAGCTTTCTTT,-,TRBJ1-1,TRBV6-1,-
CASSLDCPRGEDNEQFF,TGCGCCAGCAGCTTGGATTGTCCTCGGGGTGAAGACAATGAGCAGTTCTTC,-,TRBJ2-1,TRBV5-1,-
CASSLRTVFNTGELFF,TGTGCCAGCAGCCTCCGGACAGTTTTTAACACCGGGGAGCTGTTTTTT,-,TRBJ2-2,TRBV7-3,-
CASSPDSLYGYTF,TGTGCCAGCTCCCCGGACAGCCTCTATGGCTACACCTTC,-,TRBJ1-2,TRBV18,-
CASSAPEASYNEQFF,TGTGCCAGCAGTGCCCCCGAGGCGTCCTACAATGAGCAGTTCTTC,-,TRBJ2-1,TRBV28,-
CASSLAHWGEGTEAFF,TGCGCCAGCAGCTTGGCCCATTGGGGAGAGGGGACTGAAGCTTTCTTT,-,TRBJ1-1,TRBV5-1,-
CASSPPGSGGAGYEQFF,TGTGCCAGCAGCCCCCCAGGTAGCGGGGGGGCGGGATATGAGCAGTTCTTC,-,TRBJ2-1,TRBV28,TRBD2
CASSFVTGGKYGYTF,TGTGCCAGCAGCTTTGTCACAGGGGGAAAGTATGGCTACACCTTC,-,TRBJ1-2,TRBV5-6,TRBD1
CAIRYRDGSYEQYF,TGTGCCATCAGGTACCGGGACGGATCCTACGAGCAGTACTTC,once,TRBJ2-7,TRBV10-3,-
CAARQGLLTNEQFF,TGTGCCGCGCGGCAGGGTTTACTCACAAATGAGCAGTTCTTC,-,TRBJ2-1,TRBV6-5,-
CASSVNGGAMKSSYNEQFF,TGTGCCAGCAGCGTGAACGGGGGGGCGATGAAAAGTTCCTACAATGAGCAGTTCTTC,-,TRBJ2-1,TRBV5-6,TRBD2
CSAAPEQFF,TGCAGTGCCGCCCCCGAGCAGTTCTTC,once,TRBJ2-1,TRBV20-1,-